These T cell receptor beta chains were read from a single sample in a study of spatial heterogeneity in lung cancer. Using its own MiXCR run on the 5' RACE reads, TCRdb lists one record per CDR3 protein. Of several thousand distinct CDR3 sequences listed, 1% to 1.5% are singletons. The material was lung tumor tissue, obtained at surgery. These receptors all come from a male donor with early-stage non-small cell lung cancer. Each CDR3 is given with its conserved first and last residue. D genes are given only for firm matches. Sizes are listed as once, few, many or a size class.

j_gene: TRBJ2-1
abundance: many
d_gene: .
v_gene: TRBV7-2
CDR3aa: CASSLALRSYNEQFF
CDR3nt: TGTGCCAGCAGCTTAGCACTCAGGTCCTACAATGAGCAGTTCTTC

j_gene: TRBJ2-5
abundance: many
d_gene: TRBD1
v_gene: TRBV7-9
CDR3aa: CASSLPGQGVSETQYF
CDR3nt: TGTGCCAGCAGCTTACCGGGACAGGGTGTATCGGAGACCCAGTACTTC

j_gene: TRBJ2-1
abundance: medium-sized
d_gene: .
v_gene: TRBV20-1
CDR3aa: CSVTQASSYNEQFF
CDR3nt: TGCAGTGTCACCCAGGCGAGCTCCTACAATGAGCAGTTCTTC

j_gene: TRBJ2-7
abundance: many
d_gene: TRBD2
v_gene: TRBV13
CDR3aa: CASSLGTGTSGKFSYEQYF
CDR3nt: TGTGCCAGCAGCTTAGGAACCGGGACTAGCGGGAAATTCTCCTACGAGCAGTACTTC

j_gene: TRBJ1-5
abundance: many
d_gene: .
v_gene: TRBV28
CDR3aa: CASRSLGGNSNQPQHF
CDR3nt: TGTGCCAGCAGGTCCTTAGGAGGGAACAGCAATCAGCCCCAGCATTTT

j_gene: TRBJ2-2
abundance: medium-sized
d_gene: .
v_gene: TRBV6-1
CDR3aa: CASRAGELFF
CDR3nt: TGTGCCAGCAGGGCCGGGGAGCTGTTTTTT

j_gene: TRBJ1-3
abundance: many
d_gene: .
v_gene: TRBV3-1
CDR3aa: CASSQVRTSLISGNTIYF
CDR3nt: TGTGCCAGCAGCCAAGTTAGGACATCTCTAATCTCTGGAAACACCATATATTTT

j_gene: TRBJ2-1
abundance: medium-sized
d_gene: TRBD2
v_gene: TRBV5-4
CDR3aa: CASSPGTSNEQFF
CDR3nt: TGTGCCAGCAGCCCCGGGACTAGCAATGAGCAGTTCTTC

j_gene: TRBJ2-3
abundance: many
d_gene: TRBD2
v_gene: TRBV12-3/TRBV12-4
CDR3aa: CASSPGTSGFDTQYF
CDR3nt: TGTGCCAGCAGTCCCGGGACTAGCGGGTTTGATACGCAGTATTTT

j_gene: TRBJ1-2
abundance: many
d_gene: .
v_gene: TRBV7-2
CDR3aa: CASSLRPLDGYTF
CDR3nt: TGTGCCAGCAGCTTACGTCCACTTGATGGCTACACCTTC

j_gene: TRBJ2-7
abundance: many
d_gene: TRBD1
v_gene: TRBV27
CDR3aa: CASSLIGQGGYEQYF
CDR3nt: TGTGCCAGCAGTTTGATAGGACAGGGGGGCTACGAGCAGTACTTC

j_gene: TRBJ2-6
abundance: large
d_gene: TRBD1
v_gene: TRBV19
CDR3aa: CATATGSWAGANVLTF
CDR3nt: TGTGCCACCGCGACAGGGTCGTGGGCTGGGGCCAACGTCCTGACTTTC

j_gene: TRBJ2-1
abundance: large
d_gene: .
v_gene: TRBV2
CDR3aa: CASSRDIDNEQFF
CDR3nt: TGTGCCAGCAGTCGGGACATCGACAATGAGCAGTTCTTC

j_gene: TRBJ2-7
abundance: many
d_gene: .
v_gene: TRBV20-1
CDR3aa: CSARDPGTTYEQYF
CDR3nt: TGCAGTGCTAGAGATCCTGGGACCACCTACGAGCAGTACTTC

j_gene: TRBJ2-2
abundance: many
d_gene: TRBD1
v_gene: TRBV30
CDR3aa: CALDRTYTGELFF
CDR3nt: TGTGCCTTGGACAGGACTTACACCGGGGAGCTGTTTTTT